The clone carrying this T cell receptor beta chain was seen once. Assay used: immunoSEQ multiplex PCR; TCRdb lists only in-frame clones, some missing. The sample lists 90,000 to 130,000 clones, around 93% occurring once. CDR3 length: 15 residues. The junction had 13 bases not matched to a gene; V was cut back by 8 bases and J by 7 bases. From germline, CDR1 is MNHEY and CDR2 SVGAGI. The data were taken from a study of OX40 agonist ivuxolimab in advanced cancers. This sequence joins TRBV6-5 and TRBJ2-2, with 7 positions matching TRBD1. Sequences were derived from CD4+ or CD8+ T cells sorted from blood, sampled in a trial of the OX40 agonist ivuxolimab. The clonotype originates from an adult with an advanced solid tumor such as melanoma, head and neck, liver or kidney cancer. This chain's CDR3 is CASASLRGRVGELFF. In nucleotides, the CDR3 is TGTGCCAGCGCCTCGTTGAGGGGGCGCGTCGGGGAGCTGTTTTTT.